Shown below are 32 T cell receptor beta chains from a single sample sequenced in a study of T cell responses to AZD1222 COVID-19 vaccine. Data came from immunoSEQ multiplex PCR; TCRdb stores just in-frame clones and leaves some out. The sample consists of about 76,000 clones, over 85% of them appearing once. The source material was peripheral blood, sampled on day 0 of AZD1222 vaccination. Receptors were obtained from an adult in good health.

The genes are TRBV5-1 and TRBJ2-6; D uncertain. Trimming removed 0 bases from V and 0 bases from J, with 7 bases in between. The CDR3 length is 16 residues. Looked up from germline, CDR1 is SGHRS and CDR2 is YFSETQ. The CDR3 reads CASSLEQHSGANVLTF. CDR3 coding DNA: TGCGCCAGCAGCTTGGAACAACACTCTGGGGCCAACGTCCTGACTTTC.

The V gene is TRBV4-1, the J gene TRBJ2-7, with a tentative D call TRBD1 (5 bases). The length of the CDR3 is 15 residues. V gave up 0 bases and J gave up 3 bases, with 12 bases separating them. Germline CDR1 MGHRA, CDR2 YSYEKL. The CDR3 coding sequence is TGCGCCAGCAGCCAAGAAAGACAGTCTTACTACGAGCAGTACTTC. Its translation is CASSQERQSYYEQYF.

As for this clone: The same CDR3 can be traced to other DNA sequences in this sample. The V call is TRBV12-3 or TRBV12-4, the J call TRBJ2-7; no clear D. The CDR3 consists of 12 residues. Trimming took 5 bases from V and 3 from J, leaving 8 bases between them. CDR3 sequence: CASSLHGYEQYF. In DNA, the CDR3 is TGTGCCAGCAGTCTACACGGCTACGAGCAGTACTTC.

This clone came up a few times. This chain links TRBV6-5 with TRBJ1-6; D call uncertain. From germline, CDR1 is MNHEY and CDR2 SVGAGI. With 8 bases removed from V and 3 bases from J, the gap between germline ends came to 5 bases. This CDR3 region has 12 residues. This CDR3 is CASGSYNSPLHF. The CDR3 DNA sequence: TGTGCCAGCGGTAGCTATAATTCACCCCTCCACTTT.

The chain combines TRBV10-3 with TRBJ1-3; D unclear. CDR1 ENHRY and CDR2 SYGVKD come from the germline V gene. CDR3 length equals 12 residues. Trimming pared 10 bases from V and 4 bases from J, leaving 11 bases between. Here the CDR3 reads CATSSSGNTIYF. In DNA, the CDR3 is TGTGCCACCTCTAGTTCCGGAAACACCATATATTTT.

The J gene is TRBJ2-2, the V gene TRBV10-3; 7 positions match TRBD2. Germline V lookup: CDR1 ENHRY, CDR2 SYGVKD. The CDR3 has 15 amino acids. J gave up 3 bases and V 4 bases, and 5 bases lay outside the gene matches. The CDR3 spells CAISVKRDYTGELFF. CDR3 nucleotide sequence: TGTGCCATCAGTGTTAAGCGGGATTACACCGGGGAGCTGTTTTTT.

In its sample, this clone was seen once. CDR3 nucleotide sequence: TGCGCCAGCAGCTTTATGGGTAGACTGCCTGAAGCTTTCTTT. Translating gives CASSFMGRLPEAFF. The chain links TRBV5-1 to TRBJ1-1; no firm D call. The length of the CDR3 is 14 residues. Deletions cut 2 bases from V and 6 bases from J, with 14 bases between. Per the germline V gene, CDR1 is SGHRS and CDR2 is YFSETQ. Full variable domain (remainder filled in from reference TRBV5-1 and TRBJ1-1): KAGVTQTPRYLIKTRGQQVTLSCSPISGHRSVSWYQQTPGQGLQFLFEYFSETQRNKGNFPGRFSGRQFSNSRSEMNVSTLELGDSALYLCASSFMGRLPEAFFGQGTRLTVV.

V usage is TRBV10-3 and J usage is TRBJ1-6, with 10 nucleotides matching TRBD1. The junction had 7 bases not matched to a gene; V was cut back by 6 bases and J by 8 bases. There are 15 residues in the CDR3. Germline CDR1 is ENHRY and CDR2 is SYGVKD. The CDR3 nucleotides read TGTGCCATCAGCTATTCCGGGACAGGGGATTCACCCCTCCACTTT. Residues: CAISYSGTGDSPLHF.

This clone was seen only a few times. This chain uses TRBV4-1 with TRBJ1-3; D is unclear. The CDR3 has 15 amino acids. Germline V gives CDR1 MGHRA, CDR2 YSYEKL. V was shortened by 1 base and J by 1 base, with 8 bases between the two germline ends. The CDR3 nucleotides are TGCGCCAGCAGCCAAGGAGGTGCGTCTGGAAACACCATATATTTT. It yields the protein CASSQGGASGNTIYF.

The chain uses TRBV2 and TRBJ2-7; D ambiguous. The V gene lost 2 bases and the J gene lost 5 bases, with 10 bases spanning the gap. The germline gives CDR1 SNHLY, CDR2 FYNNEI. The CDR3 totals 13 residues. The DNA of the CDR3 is TGTGCCAGCAGTGAAAACGGGCTAGACGAGCAGTACTTC. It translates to CASSENGLDEQYF.

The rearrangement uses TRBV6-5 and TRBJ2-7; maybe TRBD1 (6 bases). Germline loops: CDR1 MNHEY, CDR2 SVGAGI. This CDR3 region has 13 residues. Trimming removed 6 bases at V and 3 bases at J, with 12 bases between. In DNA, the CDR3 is TGTGCCAGCAGCCCCGGACAGCTCTACGAGCAGTACTTC. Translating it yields CASSPGQLYEQYF.

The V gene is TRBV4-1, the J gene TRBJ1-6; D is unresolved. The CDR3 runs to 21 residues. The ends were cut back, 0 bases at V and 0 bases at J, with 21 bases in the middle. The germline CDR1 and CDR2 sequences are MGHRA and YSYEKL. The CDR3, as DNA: TGCGCCAGCAGCCAAGAGAGTGAGGTGCCTGGTTTTAGCTCCTATAATTCACCCCTCCACTTT. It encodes CASSQESEVPGFSSYNSPLHF.

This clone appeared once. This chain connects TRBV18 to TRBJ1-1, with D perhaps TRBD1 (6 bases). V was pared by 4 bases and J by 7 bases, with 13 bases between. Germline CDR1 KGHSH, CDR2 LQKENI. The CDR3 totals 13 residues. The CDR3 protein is CASSRQEQGEAFF. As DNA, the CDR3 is TGTGCCAGCTCACGACAAGAACAGGGTGAAGCTTTCTTT.

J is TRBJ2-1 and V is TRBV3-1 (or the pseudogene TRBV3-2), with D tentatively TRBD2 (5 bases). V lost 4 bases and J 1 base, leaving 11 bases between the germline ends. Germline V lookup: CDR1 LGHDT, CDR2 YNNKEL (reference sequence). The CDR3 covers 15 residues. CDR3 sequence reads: CASSRRLHSYNEQFF. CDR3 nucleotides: TGTGCCAGCAGCCGCCGACTACATTCCTACAATGAGCAGTTCTTC.

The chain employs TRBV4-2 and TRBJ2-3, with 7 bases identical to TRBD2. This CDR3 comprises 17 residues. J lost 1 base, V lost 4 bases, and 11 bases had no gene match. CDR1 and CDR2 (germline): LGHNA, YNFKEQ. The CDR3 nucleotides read TGTGCCAGCAGCCCAGGCTGGGGGGGGGAGCGCACAGATACGCAGTATTTT. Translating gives CASSPGWGGERTDTQYF.

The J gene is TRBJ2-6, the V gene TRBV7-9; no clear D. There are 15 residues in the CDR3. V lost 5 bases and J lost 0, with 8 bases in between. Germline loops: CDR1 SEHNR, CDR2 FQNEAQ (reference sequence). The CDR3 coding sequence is TGTGCCAGCAGCCCTACTGGCTCTGGGGCCAACGTCCTGACTTTC. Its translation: CASSPTGSGANVLTF. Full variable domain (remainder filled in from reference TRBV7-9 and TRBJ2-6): DTGVSQNPRHKITKRGQNVTFRCDPISEHNRLYWYRQTLGQGPEFLTYFQNEAQLEKSRLLSDRFSAERPKGSFSTLEIQRTEQGDSAMYLCASSPTGSGANVLTFGAGSRLTVL.

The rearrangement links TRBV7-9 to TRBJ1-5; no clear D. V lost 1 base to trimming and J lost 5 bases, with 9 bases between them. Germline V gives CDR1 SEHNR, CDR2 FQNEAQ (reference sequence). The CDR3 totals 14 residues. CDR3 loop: CASSLGSVDQPQHF. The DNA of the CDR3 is TGTGCCAGCAGCTTAGGCTCTGTGGATCAGCCCCAGCATTTT. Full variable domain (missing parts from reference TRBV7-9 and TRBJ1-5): DTGVSQNPRHKITKRGQNVTFRCDPISEHNRLYWYRQTLGQGPEFLTYFQNEAQLEKSRLLSDRFSAERPKGSFSTLEIQRTEQGDSAMYLCASSLGSVDQPQHFGDGTRLSIL.

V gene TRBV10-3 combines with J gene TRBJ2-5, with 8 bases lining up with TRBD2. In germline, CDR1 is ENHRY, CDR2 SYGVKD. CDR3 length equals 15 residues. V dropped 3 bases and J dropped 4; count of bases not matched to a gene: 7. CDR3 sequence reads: CAISESGGARETQYF. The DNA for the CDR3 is TGTGCCATCAGTGAATCGGGGGGGGCCCGAGAGACCCAGTACTTC.

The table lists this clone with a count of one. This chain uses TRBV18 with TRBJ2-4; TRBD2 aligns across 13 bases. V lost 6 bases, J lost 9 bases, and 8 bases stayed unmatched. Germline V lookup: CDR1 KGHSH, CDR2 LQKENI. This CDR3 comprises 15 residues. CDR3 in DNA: TGTGCCAGCTCCGAAACTAGCGGGGGGGCCCGCATTCAGTACTTC. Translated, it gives CASSETSGGARIQYF.

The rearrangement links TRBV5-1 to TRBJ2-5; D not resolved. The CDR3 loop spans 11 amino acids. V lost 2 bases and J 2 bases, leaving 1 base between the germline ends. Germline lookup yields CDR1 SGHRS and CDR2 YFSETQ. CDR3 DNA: TGCGCCAGCAGCTTTCAAGAGACCCAGTACTTC. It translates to CASSFQETQYF.

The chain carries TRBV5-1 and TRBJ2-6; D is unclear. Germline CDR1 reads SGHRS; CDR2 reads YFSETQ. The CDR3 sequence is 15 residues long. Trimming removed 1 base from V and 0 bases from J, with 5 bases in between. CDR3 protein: CASSLFGSGANVLTF. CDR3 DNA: TGCGCCAGCAGCTTGTTCGGCTCTGGGGCCAACGTCCTGACTTTC.

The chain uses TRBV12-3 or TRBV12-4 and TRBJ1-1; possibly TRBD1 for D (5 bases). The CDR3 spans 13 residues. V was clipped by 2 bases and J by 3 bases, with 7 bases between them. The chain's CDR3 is CASSLLRDTEAFF. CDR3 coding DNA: TGTGCCAGCAGTTTACTCAGGGACACTGAAGCTTTCTTT.

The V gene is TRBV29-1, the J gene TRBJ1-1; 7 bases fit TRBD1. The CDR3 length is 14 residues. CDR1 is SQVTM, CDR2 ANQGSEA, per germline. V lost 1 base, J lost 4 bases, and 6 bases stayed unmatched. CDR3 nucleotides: TGCAGCGTTGAAGCTGAACAGGGGATCACTGAAGCTTTCTTT. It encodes CSVEAEQGITEAFF. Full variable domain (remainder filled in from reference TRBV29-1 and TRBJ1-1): SAVISQKPSRDICQRGTSLTIQCQVDSQVTMMFWYRQQPGQSLTLIATANQGSEATYESGFVIDKFPISRPNLTFSTLTVSNMSPEDSSIYLCSVEAEQGITEAFFGQGTRLTVV.

The CDR3 is CASSAGNNRDPYEQYF. CDR3 DNA sequence: TGTGCCAGCAGCGCAGGAAACAACCGGGACCCCTACGAGCAGTACTTC. The chain couples TRBV9 to TRBJ2-7; TRBD1 or TRBD2 may be the D gene (5 bases each). The CDR3 spans 16 residues. V was trimmed by 3 bases and J by 2 bases, leaving 18 bases between them. Germline V gives CDR1 SGDLS, CDR2 YYNGEE.

The CDR3 is CASSVWFRSSYNEQFF. In DNA, the CDR3 is TGTGCCAGCAGCGTGTGGTTTCGGAGCTCCTACAATGAGCAGTTCTTC. V is TRBV9 and J is TRBJ2-1; no clear D gene. There are 16 residues in the CDR3. V was cut by 2 bases and J by 0 bases, with 12 bases left in between. The germline V gene has CDR1 SGDLS and CDR2 YYNGEE. The variable domain in full, completed from reference TRBV9 and TRBJ2-1, reads DSGVTQTPKHLITATGQRVTLRCSPRSGDLSVYWYQQSLDQGLQFLIQYYNGEERAKGNILERFSAQQFPDLHSELNLSSLELGDSALYFCASSVWFRSSYNEQFFGPGTRLTVL.

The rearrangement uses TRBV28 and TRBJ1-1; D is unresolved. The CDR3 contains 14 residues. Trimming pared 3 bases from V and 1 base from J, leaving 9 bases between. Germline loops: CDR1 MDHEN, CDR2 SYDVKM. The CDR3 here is CASSFLFANTEAFF. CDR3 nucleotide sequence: TGTGCCAGCAGTTTTCTTTTCGCGAACACTGAAGCTTTCTTT. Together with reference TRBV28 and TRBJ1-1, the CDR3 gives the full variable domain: DVKVTQSSRYLVKRTGEKVFLECVQDMDHENMFWYRQDPGLGLRLIYFSYDVKMKEKGDIPEGYSVSREKKERFSLILESASTNQTSMYLCASSFLFANTEAFFGQGTRLTVV.

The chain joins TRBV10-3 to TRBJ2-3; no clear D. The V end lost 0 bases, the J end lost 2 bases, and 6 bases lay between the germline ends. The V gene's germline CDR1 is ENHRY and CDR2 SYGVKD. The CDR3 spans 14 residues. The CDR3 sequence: CAISESGSTDTQYF. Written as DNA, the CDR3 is TGTGCCATCAGTGAGTCTGGGTCCACAGATACGCAGTATTTT.

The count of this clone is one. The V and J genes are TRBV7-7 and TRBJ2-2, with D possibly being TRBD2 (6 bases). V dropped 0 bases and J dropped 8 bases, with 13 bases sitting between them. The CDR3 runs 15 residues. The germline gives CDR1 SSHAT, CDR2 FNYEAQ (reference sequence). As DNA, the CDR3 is TGTGCCAGCAGCTTAGCCCTCGGGGGTCAAGGGGAGCTGTTTTTT. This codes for CASSLALGGQGELFF.

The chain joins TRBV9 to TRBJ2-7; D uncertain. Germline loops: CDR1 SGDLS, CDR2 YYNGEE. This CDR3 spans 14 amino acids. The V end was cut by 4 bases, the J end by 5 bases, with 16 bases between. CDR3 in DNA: TGTGCCAGCAGCCCTCGGACCGATAGCCACGAGCAGTACTTC. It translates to CASSPRTDSHEQYF.

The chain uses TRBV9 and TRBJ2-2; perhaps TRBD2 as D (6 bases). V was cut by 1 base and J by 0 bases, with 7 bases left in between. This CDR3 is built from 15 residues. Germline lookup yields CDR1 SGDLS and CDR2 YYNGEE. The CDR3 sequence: CASSVTGANTGELFF. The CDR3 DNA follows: TGTGCCAGCAGCGTAACGGGGGCGAACACCGGGGAGCTGTTTTTT.

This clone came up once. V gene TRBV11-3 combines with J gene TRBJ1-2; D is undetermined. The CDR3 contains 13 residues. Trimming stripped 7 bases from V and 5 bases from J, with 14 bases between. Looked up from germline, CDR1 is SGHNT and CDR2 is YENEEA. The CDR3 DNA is TGTGCCAGCACTGATCAAGGCGCATATGGCTACACCTTC. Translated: CASTDQGAYGYTF.

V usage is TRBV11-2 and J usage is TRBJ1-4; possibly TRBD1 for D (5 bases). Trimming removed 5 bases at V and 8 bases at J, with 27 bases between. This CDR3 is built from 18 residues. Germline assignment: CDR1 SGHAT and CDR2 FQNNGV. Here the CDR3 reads CASSPGVNWAPAGEKLFF. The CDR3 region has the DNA TGTGCCAGCAGCCCCGGGGTGAACTGGGCGCCGGCAGGGGAAAAACTGTTTTTT.